Each of the 9 T cell receptor beta chains below was sequenced from the same sample in a study of spatial heterogeneity in lung cancer. The time point: sample taken at primary tumor resection. TCRdb ran MiXCR on the 5' RACE reads and lists one entry per CDR3 protein. The sample lists around 15,000 distinct CDR3 sequences; approximately 7% were seen once. The study, taken as a whole, reports: Counts that tracked tumor mutation counts were those of expanded intratumoral alpha and beta TCRs.

Their cognate antigens are unknown. Here the sequenced sample was lung tumor tissue, taken at surgery. Receptors originate from a female donor with early-stage non-small cell lung cancer.

Points on this clonotype: Since it is a stray read in a library aimed at alpha chains, this beta chain has a size that is not meaningful. This chain links TRBV4-2 with TRBJ2-5, with D possibly being TRBD2 (6 bases). Germline lookup yields CDR1 LGHNA and CDR2 YNFKEQ. V was shortened by 0 bases and J by 2 bases, with 10 bases between the two germline ends. The CDR3 is made up of 15 amino acids. CDR3 nucleotide sequence: TGTGCCAGCAGCCAAGATCAAAGCGGGCAAGAGACCCAGTACTTC. Its translation is CASSQDQSGQETQYF.

The sample holds many counts of this clonotype. In a library made to pick up alpha chains, this beta chain is a stray read with a size that means little. The chain couples TRBV29-1 to TRBJ2-5, with a weak D call TRBD1 (6 bases). Germline V gene lookup returns CDR1 SQVTM and CDR2 ANQGSEA. This CDR3 has 13 amino acids. The V end lost 2 bases, the J end lost 1 base, and 8 bases lay between the germline ends. CDR3 nucleotide sequence: TGCAGCGTTGAAAGGACAGTCCAAGAGACCCAGTACTTC. It yields the protein CSVERTVQETQYF.

Regarding this clonotype: This beta chain is a stray sequence in a library constructed for alpha chains; its clone size is not meaningful. This chain joins TRBV5-1 and TRBJ1-6; possible D gene TRBD1, 5 bases. This CDR3 has 14 amino acids. Germline V gives CDR1 SGHRS, CDR2 YFSETQ. V shed 4 bases and J shed 7 bases, with 12 bases lying between them. This chain's CDR3 is CASSPYGGNSPLHF. In DNA form, the CDR3 reads TGCGCCAGCAGCCCCTATGGGGGGAATTCACCCCTCCACTTT. The full variable domain, completed using reference TRBV5-1 and TRBJ1-6, is KAGVTQTPRYLIKTRGQQVTLSCSPISGHRSVSWYQQTPGQGLQFLFEYFSETQRNKGNFPGRFSGRQFSNSRSEMNVSTLELGDSALYLCASSPYGGNSPLHFGNGTRLTVT.

As concerns this clonotype: Found in a library prepared for alpha chains, this beta chain is an off-target read, and its abundance has little meaning. V and J are TRBV10-3 and TRBJ1-1, with D tentatively TRBD1 (5 bases). Germline lookup yields CDR1 ENHRY and CDR2 SYGVKD. The CDR3 contains 13 residues. Trimming took 10 bases from V and 1 from J, leaving 13 bases between them. The DNA of the CDR3 is TGTGCCACACAGGCGCAGGGGAACACTGAAGCTTTCTTT. It codes for CATQAQGNTEAFF.

A note on this clonotype: This beta chain appears as a stray read in a library generated for alpha chains; its size is not informative. This sequence joins TRBV10-3 and TRBJ2-5, with D unclear. This CDR3 has 16 amino acids. V lost 3 bases and J lost 3, with 17 bases in between. Germline-derived CDR1 and CDR2 are ENHRY and SYGVKD. The CDR3 DNA sequence: TGTGCCATCAGTGATTCTCGGCCGCCAGCTAAAGAGACCCAGTACTTC. Residues: CAISDSRPPAKETQYF.

This clonotype is medium-sized in the sample. The library was designed around alpha chains, so this beta chain is a stray read whose abundance carries little weight. The chain couples TRBV5-1 to TRBJ2-3; D is ambiguous. Trimming removed 0 bases from V and 2 bases from J, with 7 bases in between. The CDR3 spans 14 residues. Germline V gives CDR1 SGHRS, CDR2 YFSETQ. CDR3 bases: TGCGCCAGCAGCTTGGACAGCTCCACAGATACGCAGTATTTT. Amino acids: CASSLDSSTDTQYF.

A single count supports this clonotype. An end of the junction differs from the germline gene, which may be a read error. The size of this beta chain means little, since it is a stray read in a library made for alpha chains. V gene TRBV12-3 or TRBV12-4 combines with J gene TRBJ1-2; maybe TRBD1 (5 bases). This CDR3 contains 12 residues. The CDR3 sequence: CTSSPLRGGYTF. The CDR3 DNA reads TGTACCAGCAGTCCCTTAAGGGGAGGCTACACCTTC.

This clonotype is deemed medium-sized. With the library built for alpha chains, this beta chain is off target and its frequency is not meaningful. The V call is TRBV11-3, the J call TRBJ1-1; D gene uncertain. The length of the CDR3 is 13 residues. Germline V gene sequence: CDR1 SGHNT, CDR2 YENEEA. V dropped 0 bases and J dropped 3 bases, with 5 bases sitting between them. DNA for the CDR3: TGTGCCAGCAGCTTAGAGCGCTACACTGAAGCTTTCTTT. Its translation: CASSLERYTEAFF.

This clonotype has just a few counts. With the library built for alpha chains, this beta chain is off target and its frequency is not meaningful. The CDR3 nucleotides are TGTGCCAGCAGTCCTGGACAGGGAGGGGATCAGCCCCAGCATTTT. It yields the protein CASSPGQGGDQPQHF. The genes are TRBV12-3 or TRBV12-4 and TRBJ1-5; 8 positions match TRBD1. V trimming: 5 bases; J trimming: 5 bases; junction bases outside the gene matches: 8. The CDR3 extends over 15 amino acids.